The next 31 T cell receptor beta chains were all read from a single sample in a study of type 1 and type 2 diabetes patients. Genomic DNA was the PCR template. Amplification of the beta chain CDR3 used 30 forward and 13 reverse multiplex primers. Each CDR3 protein gets one entry after TCRdb re-called the multiplex PCR reads with MiXCR. The sample has 250,000 or so distinct CDR3 sequences; around 50% are singletons. The sample comprised peripheral blood mononuclear cells (PBMCs). The receptors here all came from a man between 18 and 35 years old with type 2 diabetes.

This clonotype has more than one count but fewer than ten. V usage is TRBV2 and J usage is TRBJ2-7, with TRBD1 matching over 9 bases. Germline trimming cut 9 bases from V and 1 base from J; bases unmatched to any gene: 7. The CDR3 extends over 14 amino acids. Germline V gene data show CDR1 as SNHLY and CDR2 as FYNNEI. Written as DNA, the CDR3 is TGTGCCAGTCTTAGAGGACAGGGGTCCTACGAGCAGTACTTC. Translated, it gives CASLRGQGSYEQYF.

At least ten counts were recorded for this clonotype. V is TRBV7-2 and J is TRBJ1-3; perhaps TRBD1 as D (5 bases). CDR1 and CDR2 from the germline V gene are SGHTA and FQGNSA. The CDR3 length is 14 residues. The germline V and J ends were trimmed by 5 bases and 12 bases, with 20 bases remaining between them. CDR3 sequence: CASSPRDSGDGIYF. In nucleotides, the CDR3 is TGTGCCAGCAGCCCCCGGGACTCTGGGGATGGCATATATTTT.

The V gene is TRBV19, the J gene TRBJ1-4; D is uncertain. CDR1 LNHDA and CDR2 SQIVND come from the germline V gene (reference sequence). The CDR3 totals 13 residues. V was clipped by 10 bases and J by 5 bases, with 14 bases between them. CDR3 sequence reads: CATTVSPNEKLFF. CDR3 bases: TGTGCCACAACCGTTAGCCCAAATGAAAAACTGTTTTTT.

V and J are TRBV12-5 and TRBJ1-5, with TRBD1 as a possible D gene (6 bases). Trimming stripped 4 bases from V and 5 bases from J, with 9 bases between. Germline CDR1 reads LGHNT; CDR2 reads FRNRAP. The CDR3 is made up of 13 amino acids. CDR3 in amino acids: CASGSPGDQPQHF. DNA for the CDR3: TGTGCTAGTGGTTCCCCAGGGGATCAGCCCCAGCATTTT.

The chain has TRBV10-3 and TRBJ1-5; 9 bases align to TRBD1. CDR1 and CDR2 from the germline V gene are ENHRY and SYGVKD. The CDR3 totals 16 residues. Trimming at V came to 2 bases and at J to 5 bases, leaving 7 bases not matched to a gene. The CDR3 reads CAISEGGTGTHQPQHF. CDR3 bases: TGTGCCATCAGTGAGGGAGGGACAGGGACGCATCAGCCCCAGCATTTT.

The genes are TRBV7-2 and TRBJ2-1; D is unresolved. V was pared by 4 bases and J by 2 bases, with 15 bases between. The length of the CDR3 is 16 residues. The germline V gene encodes CDR1 SGHTA and CDR2 FQGNSA. As DNA, the CDR3 is TGTGCCAGCAGCTCCACCCCGGCCACAACCTACAATGAGCAGTTCTTC. As protein: CASSSTPATTYNEQFF.

The V gene is TRBV5-1, the J gene TRBJ2-2; D remains unclear. The CDR3 extends over 13 amino acids. V dropped 3 bases and J dropped 4 bases, with 7 bases sitting between them. Germline CDR1 reads SGHRS; CDR2 reads YFSETQ. CDR3 nucleotide sequence: TGCGCCAGCAGCTCCGACATCACCGGGGAGCTGTTTTTT. It is translated as CASSSDITGELFF. Full variable domain (missing parts from reference TRBV5-1 and TRBJ2-2): KAGVTQTPRYLIKTRGQQVTLSCSPISGHRSVSWYQQTPGQGLQFLFEYFSETQRNKGNFPGRFSGRQFSNSRSEMNVSTLELGDSALYLCASSSDITGELFFGEGSRLTVL.

This clonotype was counted only a few times. This sequence joins TRBV28 and TRBJ1-2; no clear D. The V end was cut by 3 bases, the J end by 7 bases, with 9 bases between. The CDR3 sequence is 12 residues long. Germline-derived CDR1 and CDR2 are MDHEN and SYDVKM. The CDR3 sequence is CASSLDVRGYTF. The CDR3 region has the DNA TGTGCCAGCAGTTTGGACGTGCGTGGCTACACCTTC.

This clonotype occurred a few times. The V gene is TRBV5-1, the J gene TRBJ2-2; D not resolved. The CDR3 loop spans 15 amino acids. Looked up from germline, CDR1 is SGHRS and CDR2 is YFSETQ. V lost 2 bases to trimming and J lost 3 bases, with 11 bases between them. CDR3 residues: CASSFPLRHTGELFF. The CDR3 DNA reads TGCGCCAGCAGCTTCCCCTTGAGACACACCGGGGAGCTGTTTTTT.

This clonotype occurred once. This sequence joins TRBV4-3 and TRBJ2-1; D perhaps matches TRBD2 (5 bases). Trimming removed 0 bases from V and 0 bases from J, with 15 bases in between. CDR3 length: 18 amino acids. Germline V gene lookup returns CDR1 LGHNA and CDR2 YSLEER. This CDR3 is CASSQDHVDYSSYNEQFF. CDR3 coding DNA: TGCGCCAGCAGCCAAGATCACGTTGACTACAGCTCCTACAATGAGCAGTTCTTC.

CDR3 coding DNA: TGTGCCAGCAGCATACGATTGTTCTCCTACAATGAGCAGTTCTTC. Translation: CASSIRLFSYNEQFF. The V gene is TRBV7-8, the J gene TRBJ2-1; D ambiguous. The V gene's germline CDR1 is SGHVS and CDR2 FQNEAQ. The CDR3 is made up of 15 amino acids. The ends were cut back, 5 bases at V and 0 bases at J, with 11 bases in the middle.

Comment on this clonotype: Germline is not matched at one junction end, which may reflect a read error. V gene TRBV7-7 combines with J gene TRBJ2-7, with D perhaps being TRBD1 or TRBD2 (5 bases each). Germline CDR1 is SSHAT and CDR2 is FNYEAQ (reference sequence). The CDR3 covers 13 residues. The CDR3 nucleotides read TGTGCTAGCAGCTTCGGGGCAGCCTACGAGCAGTACTTC. Translated: CASSFGAAYEQYF.

The V call is TRBV7-9, the J call TRBJ2-5; possibly TRBD2 for D (6 bases). Trimming left V 0 bases short and J 0 bases short, with 14 bases between. The CDR3 contains 17 residues. Germline V gene lookup returns CDR1 SEHNR and CDR2 FQNEAQ (reference sequence). In DNA form, the CDR3 reads TGTGCCAGCAGCTTAGCTAACAAGGCGGGGTACCAAGAGACCCAGTACTTC. Its translation: CASSLANKAGYQETQYF.

This clonotype was seen only a few times. This chain connects TRBV28 to TRBJ1-2, with D possibly being TRBD1 (5 bases). The CDR3 contains 15 residues. V dropped 6 bases and J dropped 4 bases, with 18 bases sitting between them. Germline loops: CDR1 MDHEN, CDR2 SYDVKM. The CDR3 coding sequence is TGTGCCAGCAGCCTGTGGGGCCGAGCGATCTATGGCTACACCTTC. Protein product: CASSLWGRAIYGYTF.

This clonotype was observed many times. Germline is not matched at one junction end, which may reflect a read error. V gene TRBV5-1 combines with J gene TRBJ2-7; tentatively, D is TRBD2 (5 bases). CDR1 is SGHRS and CDR2 is YFSETQ in the germline V gene. This CDR3 has 11 amino acids. The CDR3 coding sequence is TGTGCCAGCAGTGCGGGTTACGAGCAGTACTTC. This encodes CASSAGYEQYF.

J is TRBJ1-2 and V is TRBV10-3; D not certain. V dropped 3 bases and J dropped 10 bases, with 9 bases sitting between them. CDR1 and CDR2 (germline): ENHRY, SYGVKD. The CDR3 is made up of 11 amino acids. The CDR3 sequence: CAISDSGFYTF. For the CDR3, the DNA is TGTGCCATCAGTGATAGCGGGTTCTACACCTTC.

The V and J genes are TRBV6-2 or TRBV6-3 and TRBJ1-2; TRBD1 matches at 11 bases. With V trimmed by 5 bases and J by 7 bases, 9 bases remained unmatched. Germline CDR1 is MNHEY and CDR2 is SVGEGT. This CDR3 spans 15 amino acids. DNA of the CDR3: TGTGCCAGCAGTATGCCCGGACAGGGGGCGAGTGGCTACACCTTC. It specifies CASSMPGQGASGYTF.

The chain links TRBV5-6 to TRBJ2-7; D possibly corresponds to TRBD1 (5 bases). Germline-derived CDR1 and CDR2 are SGHDT and YYEEEE. The V end lost 0 bases, the J end lost 5 bases, and 12 bases lay between the germline ends. The CDR3 has 14 amino acids. The DNA of the CDR3 is TGTGCCAGCAGCTTGGCAGGTAGGGGTAACGAGCAGTACTTC. It codes for CASSLAGRGNEQYF.

The chain couples TRBV6-5 to TRBJ2-7; no definite D call. Germline V gene data show CDR1 as MNHEY and CDR2 as SVGAGI. The CDR3 totals 15 residues. Trimming removed 6 bases at V and 3 bases at J, with 18 bases between. In DNA, the CDR3 is TGTGCCAGCAGCCCGATTATTGGATCCAGCTACGAGCAGTACTTC. Its translation is CASSPIIGSSYEQYF.

This clonotype has just a few counts. The J gene is TRBJ2-6, the V gene TRBV13, with 9 bases fitting TRBD2. The germline V gene has CDR1 PRHDT and CDR2 FYEKMQ (reference sequence). V shed 7 bases and J 3 bases; nucleotides not matched to a gene: 10. The CDR3 spans 17 residues. CDR3 bases: TGTGCCAGCATACGGGGCGGGAGGGCCAGTGGGGCCAACGTCCTGACTTTC. Protein sequence: CASIRGGRASGANVLTF.

This clonotype was seen a handful of times. The genes are TRBV5-1 and TRBJ2-1; possibly TRBD2 for D (6 bases). CDR1 and CDR2 (germline): SGHRS, YFSETQ. The V end was cut by 3 bases, the J end by 5 bases, with 27 bases between. The CDR3 has 19 residues. In nucleotides, the CDR3 is TGCGCCAGCAGCTGGAGGGACTCTCGAGCCCCTCAACGAGACAATGAGCAGTTCTTC. Protein product: CASSWRDSRAPQRDNEQFF.

This clonotype has ten or more counts. This chain uses TRBV15 with TRBJ1-1; TRBD1 aligns across 7 bases. This CDR3 spans 13 amino acids. Germline loops: CDR1 LNHNV, CDR2 YYDKDF (reference sequence). The V segment lost 7 bases and the J segment 0 bases; nucleotides outside the gene matches: 2. CDR3: CATTRGMNTEAFF. In nucleotides, the CDR3 is TGTGCCACCACCAGGGGGATGAACACTGAAGCTTTCTTT.

This chain joins TRBV20-1 and TRBJ2-1, with no clear D. This CDR3 comprises 17 residues. The V end lost 0 bases, the J end lost 3 bases, and 18 bases lay between the germline ends. Germline V lookup: CDR1 DFQATT, CDR2 SNEGSKA (reference sequence). CDR3 amino acids: CSARDYLSRRNYNEQFF. The CDR3 coding sequence is TGCAGTGCTAGAGACTATCTCTCGCGGAGAAACTACAATGAGCAGTTCTTC.

The chain uses TRBV9 and TRBJ1-1; TRBD1 might be the D (6 bases). The ends were cut back, 4 bases at V and 2 bases at J, with 21 bases in the middle. CDR3 length equals 17 residues. In germline, CDR1 is SGDLS, CDR2 YYNGEE. CDR3 nucleotides: TGTGCCAGCAGCCCCCTGGCAGGGGCATTTCCTAACACTGAAGCTTTCTTT. It is translated as CASSPLAGAFPNTEAFF.

The V call is TRBV11-1, the J call TRBJ2-1; D remains ambiguous. Germline V gives CDR1 SGHAT, CDR2 FQDESV (reference sequence). This CDR3 is 15 amino acids long. Trimming shortened V by 5 bases and J by 3 bases, and 14 bases separated the two germline ends. This CDR3 is CASSTIWGYYNEQFF. As DNA, the CDR3 is TGTGCCAGCAGCACAATATGGGGATACTACAATGAGCAGTTCTTC.

Comment on this clonotype: One end of the junction varies from germline; a read error may be responsible. The chain links TRBV6-6 to TRBJ2-7; 9 bases map to TRBD1. Per the germline V gene, CDR1 is MNHNY and CDR2 is SVGAGI (reference sequence). The CDR3 has 14 amino acids. The CDR3 bases are TGTGCCATCAGTGAACAGGGGGCGTCAAGCGAGCAGTACTTC. As protein: CAISEQGASSEQYF.

Comments on this clonotype: It may be a read error: a sequence one base away is much more abundant. The rearrangement links TRBV25-1 to TRBJ2-2; 7 bases are shared with TRBD1. The CDR3 sequence is 17 residues long. Germline-derived CDR1 and CDR2 are MGHDK and SYGVNS. CDR3 coding DNA: TGTGCCAGCAGTGAGTACGGGACAGCACTAAAGACCGGGGTGCTGTTTTTT. The encoded protein is CASSEYGTALKTGVLFF.

The chain uses TRBV27 and TRBJ1-1, with 9 bases lining up with TRBD1. In germline, CDR1 is MNHEY, CDR2 SMNVEV (reference sequence). The junction had 14 bases not matched to a gene; V was cut back by 2 bases and J by 4 bases. CDR3 length: 18 amino acids. CDR3 region: CASSLRTGTGRGRTEAFF. As DNA, the CDR3 is TGTGCCAGCAGTTTAAGAACCGGGACAGGGCGGGGGCGCACTGAAGCTTTCTTT.

The chain employs TRBV14 and TRBJ1-4, with D maybe TRBD1 (5 bases). The germline CDR1 and CDR2 sequences are SGHDN and FVKESK. The CDR3 has 13 residues. Trimming took 6 bases from V and 4 from J, leaving 9 bases between them. This CDR3 is CASSPGRNEKLFF. The CDR3, as DNA: TGTGCCAGCAGTCCGGGACGTAATGAAAAACTGTTTTTT.

This clonotype showed up many times. The chain joins TRBV2 to TRBJ2-7; D is uncertain. There are 13 residues in the CDR3. The V and J ends lost 5 bases and 3 bases respectively, with 11 bases between them. From germline, CDR1 is SNHLY and CDR2 FYNNEI. This chain's CDR3 is CASSFTTDYEQYF. DNA of the CDR3: TGTGCCAGCAGTTTCACCACGGACTACGAGCAGTACTTC.

J is TRBJ1-1 and V is TRBV14; D unresolved. The germline V gene encodes CDR1 SGHDN and CDR2 FVKESK. The CDR3 contains 13 residues. Deletions cut 2 bases from V and 1 base from J, with 5 bases between. CDR3 amino acids: CASSQYTNTEAFF. The CDR3 DNA reads as TGTGCCAGCAGCCAATACACGAACACTGAAGCTTTCTTT.